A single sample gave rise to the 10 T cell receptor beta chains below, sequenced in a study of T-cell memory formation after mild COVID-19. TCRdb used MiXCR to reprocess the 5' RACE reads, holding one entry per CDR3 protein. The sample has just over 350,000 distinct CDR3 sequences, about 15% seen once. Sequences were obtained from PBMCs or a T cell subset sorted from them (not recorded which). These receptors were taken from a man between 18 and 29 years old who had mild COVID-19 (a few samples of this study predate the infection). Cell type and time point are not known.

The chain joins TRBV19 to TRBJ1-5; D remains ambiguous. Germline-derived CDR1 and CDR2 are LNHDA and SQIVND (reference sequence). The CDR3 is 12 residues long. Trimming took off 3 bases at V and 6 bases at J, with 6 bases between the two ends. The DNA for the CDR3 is TGTGCCAGTAGTATCGGTTCTCAGCCCCAGCATTTT. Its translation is CASSIGSQPQHF.

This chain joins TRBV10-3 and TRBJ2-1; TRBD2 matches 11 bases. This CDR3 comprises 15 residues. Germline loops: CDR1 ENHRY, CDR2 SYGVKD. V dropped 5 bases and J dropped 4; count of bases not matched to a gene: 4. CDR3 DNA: TGTGCCATCAGTACGACTAGCGGGGATTACAATGAGCAGTTCTTC. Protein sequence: CAISTTSGDYNEQFF.

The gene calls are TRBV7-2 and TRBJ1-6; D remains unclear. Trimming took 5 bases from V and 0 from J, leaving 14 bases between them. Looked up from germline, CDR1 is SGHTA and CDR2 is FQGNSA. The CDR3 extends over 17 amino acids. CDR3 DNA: TGTGCCAGCAGCCCCATTTTACAGAGCTCCTATAATTCACCCCTCCACTTT. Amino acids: CASSPILQSSYNSPLHF.

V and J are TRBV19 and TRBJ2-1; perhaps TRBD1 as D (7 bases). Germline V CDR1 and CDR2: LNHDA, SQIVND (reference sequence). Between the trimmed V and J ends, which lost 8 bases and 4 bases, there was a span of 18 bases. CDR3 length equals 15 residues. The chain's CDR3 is CASERSAGGYNEQFF. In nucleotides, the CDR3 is TGTGCCAGTGAGCGATCCGCAGGGGGGTACAATGAGCAGTTCTTC.

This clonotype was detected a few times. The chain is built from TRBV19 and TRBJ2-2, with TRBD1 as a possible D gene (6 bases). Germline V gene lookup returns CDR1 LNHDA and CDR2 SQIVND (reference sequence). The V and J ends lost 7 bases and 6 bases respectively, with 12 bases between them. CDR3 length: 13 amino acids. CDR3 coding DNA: TGTGCCAGTAATCCAGGGGTCGCCGGGGAGCTGTTTTTT. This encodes CASNPGVAGELFF.

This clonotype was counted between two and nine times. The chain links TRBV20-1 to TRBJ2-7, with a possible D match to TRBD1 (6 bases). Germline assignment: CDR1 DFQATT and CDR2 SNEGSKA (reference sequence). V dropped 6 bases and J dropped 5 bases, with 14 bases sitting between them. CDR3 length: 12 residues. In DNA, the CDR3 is TGCAGTGCCCGATTTACAGGGAACGAGCAGTACTTC. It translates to CSARFTGNEQYF.

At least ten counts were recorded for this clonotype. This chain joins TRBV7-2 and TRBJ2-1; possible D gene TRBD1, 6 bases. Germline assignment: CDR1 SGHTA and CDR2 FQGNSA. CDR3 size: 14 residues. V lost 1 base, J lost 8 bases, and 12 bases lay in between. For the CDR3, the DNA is TGTGCCAGCAGCTTAGTACAGGGTTGGGATGAGCAGTTCTTC. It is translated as CASSLVQGWDEQFF. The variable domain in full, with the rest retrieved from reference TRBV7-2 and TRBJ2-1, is GAGVSQSPSNKVTEKGKDVELRCDPISGHTALYWYRQSLGQGLEFLIYFQGNSAPDKSGLPSDRFSAERTGGSVSTLTIQRTQQEDSAVYLCASSLVQGWDEQFFGPGTRLTVL.

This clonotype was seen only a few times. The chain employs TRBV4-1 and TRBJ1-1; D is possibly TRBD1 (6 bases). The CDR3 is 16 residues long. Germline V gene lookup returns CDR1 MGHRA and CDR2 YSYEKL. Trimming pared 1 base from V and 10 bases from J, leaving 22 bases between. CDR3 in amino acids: CASSQGDIGPGTRAFF. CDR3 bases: TGCGCCAGCAGCCAAGGAGATATTGGGCCGGGGACACGAGCTTTCTTT.

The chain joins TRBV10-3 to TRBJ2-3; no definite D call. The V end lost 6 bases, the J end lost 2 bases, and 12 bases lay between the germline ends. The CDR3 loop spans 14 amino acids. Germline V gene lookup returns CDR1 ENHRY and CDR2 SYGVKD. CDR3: CAIRSRANTDTQYF. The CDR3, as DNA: TGTGCCATCAGGTCCCGGGCCAACACAGATACGCAGTATTTT.

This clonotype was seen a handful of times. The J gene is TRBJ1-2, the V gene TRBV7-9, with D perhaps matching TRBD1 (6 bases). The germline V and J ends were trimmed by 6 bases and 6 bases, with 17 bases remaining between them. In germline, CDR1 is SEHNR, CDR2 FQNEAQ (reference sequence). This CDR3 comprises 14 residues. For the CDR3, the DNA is TGTGCCAGCAGGACCGGGACGGCAGGGGATGGCTACACCTTC. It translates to CASRTGTAGDGYTF.